This T cell receptor beta chain comes out of a study of shared clonotypes between healthy human individuals. Study-wide background: Two female and a few male donors aged 18 to 49 were enrolled.

Turning to this clone: Antigen specificity is unknown.

Germline V lookup: CDR1 SGHDT, CDR2 YYEEEE. V was clipped by 4 bases and J by 9 bases, with 14 bases between them. The CDR3 totals 13 residues. Regarding the study as a whole: Against clonotypes common to all four donors, non-shared ones had lower generation probabilities.

Deep was the level at which the assay was run. Clones were read by immunoSEQ multiplex PCR, and TCRdb kept only the in-frame ones, dropping some. Of about 1.5 million clones listed, roughly 96% were seen once; the top ten hold 0.95% to 1.5%. The V call is TRBV5-6, the J call TRBJ2-1; maybe TRBD2 (6 bases). The TCR was taken from a man aged 30-40 years in good health. Sequencing was performed on naive CD4+ T cells sorted from blood. The subset: CD45RA+ positively selected. CDR3 sequence (DNA): TGTGCCAGCAGCGCCCAGCCTAGCGTTGAGCAGTTCTTC. Encoded protein: CASSAQPSVEQFF.